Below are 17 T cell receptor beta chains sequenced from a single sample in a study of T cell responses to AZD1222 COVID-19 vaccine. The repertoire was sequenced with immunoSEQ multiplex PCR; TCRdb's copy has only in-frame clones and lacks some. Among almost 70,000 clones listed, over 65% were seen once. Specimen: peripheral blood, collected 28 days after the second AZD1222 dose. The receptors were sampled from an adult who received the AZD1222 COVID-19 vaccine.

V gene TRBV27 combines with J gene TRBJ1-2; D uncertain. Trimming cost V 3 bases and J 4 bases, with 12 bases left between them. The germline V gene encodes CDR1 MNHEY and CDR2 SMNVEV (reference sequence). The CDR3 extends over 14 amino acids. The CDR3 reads CASSFTPPVYGYTF. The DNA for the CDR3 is TGTGCCAGCAGTTTCACCCCTCCCGTCTATGGCTACACCTTC.

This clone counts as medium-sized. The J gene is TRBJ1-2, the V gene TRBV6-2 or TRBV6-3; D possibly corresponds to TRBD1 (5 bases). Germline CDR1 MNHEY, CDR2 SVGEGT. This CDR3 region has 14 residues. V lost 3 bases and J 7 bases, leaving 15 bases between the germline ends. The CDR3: CASSYATVRGGYTF. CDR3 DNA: TGTGCCAGCAGTTATGCAACGGTAAGGGGTGGCTACACCTTC.

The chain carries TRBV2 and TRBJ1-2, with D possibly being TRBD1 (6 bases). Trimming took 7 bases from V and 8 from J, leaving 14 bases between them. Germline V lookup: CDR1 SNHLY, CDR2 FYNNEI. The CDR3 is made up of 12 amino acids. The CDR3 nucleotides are TGTGCCAGCAATTCGGGGGGCTACGGCTACACCTTC. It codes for CASNSGGYGYTF.

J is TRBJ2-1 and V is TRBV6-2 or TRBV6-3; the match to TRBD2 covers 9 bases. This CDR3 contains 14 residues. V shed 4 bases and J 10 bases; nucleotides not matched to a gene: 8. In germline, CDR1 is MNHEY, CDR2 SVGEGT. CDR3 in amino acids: CASSFAGGAEEQFF. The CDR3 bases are TGTGCCAGCAGTTTCGCGGGGGGGGCTGAAGAGCAGTTCTTC.

This chain's CDR3 is CASSPGRTNEKLFF. For the CDR3, the DNA is TGTGCCAGCAGCCCGGGACGGACAAATGAAAAACTGTTTTTT. This chain connects TRBV7-2 to TRBJ1-4; D may be TRBD1 (5 bases). V was trimmed by 5 bases and J by 5 bases, leaving 12 bases between them. This CDR3 has 14 residues. Germline V lookup: CDR1 SGHTA, CDR2 FQGNSA.

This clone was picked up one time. DNA for the CDR3: TGCGCCAGCAGCTTGACAGGACAGCGGTCCTACGAGCAGTACTTC. Protein: CASSLTGQRSYEQYF. V gene TRBV5-1 combines with J gene TRBJ2-7; D possibly corresponds to TRBD1 (6 bases). Trimming removed 1 base at V and 1 base at J, with 12 bases between. The length of the CDR3 is 15 residues. Germline lookup yields CDR1 SGHRS and CDR2 YFSETQ.

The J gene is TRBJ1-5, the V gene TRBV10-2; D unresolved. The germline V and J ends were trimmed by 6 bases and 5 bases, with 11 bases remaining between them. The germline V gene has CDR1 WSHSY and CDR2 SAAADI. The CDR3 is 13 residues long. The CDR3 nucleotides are TGCGCCAGCAGCGTCCTTCAGGATCAGCCCCAGCATTTT. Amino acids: CASSVLQDQPQHF.

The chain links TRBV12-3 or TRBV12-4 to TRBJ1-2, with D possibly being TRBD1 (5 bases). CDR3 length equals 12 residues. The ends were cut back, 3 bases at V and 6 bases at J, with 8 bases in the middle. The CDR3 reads CASSLPGHGYTF. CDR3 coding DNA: TGTGCCAGCAGTTTGCCAGGGCATGGCTACACCTTC.

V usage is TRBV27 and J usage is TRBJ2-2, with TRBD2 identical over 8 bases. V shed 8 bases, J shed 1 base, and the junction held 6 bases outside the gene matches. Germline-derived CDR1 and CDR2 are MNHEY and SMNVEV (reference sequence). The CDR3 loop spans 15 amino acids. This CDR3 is CASGDGGVNTGELFF. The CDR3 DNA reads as TGTGCCAGCGGCGACGGGGGGGTGAACACCGGGGAGCTGTTTTTT.

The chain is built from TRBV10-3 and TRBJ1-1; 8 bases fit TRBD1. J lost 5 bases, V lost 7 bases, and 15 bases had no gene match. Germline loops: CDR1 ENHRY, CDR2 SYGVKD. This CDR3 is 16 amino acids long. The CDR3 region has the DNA TGTGCCATCACGTCCCGGGACAGGTCTAGTGGGACTGAAGCTTTCTTT. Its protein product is CAITSRDRSSGTEAFF.

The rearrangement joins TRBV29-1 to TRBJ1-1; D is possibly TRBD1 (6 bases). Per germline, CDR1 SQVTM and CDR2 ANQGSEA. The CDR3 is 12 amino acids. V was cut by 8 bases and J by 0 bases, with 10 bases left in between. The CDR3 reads CSTTGMNTEAFF. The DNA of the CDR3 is TGCAGCACGACAGGTATGAACACTGAAGCTTTCTTT.

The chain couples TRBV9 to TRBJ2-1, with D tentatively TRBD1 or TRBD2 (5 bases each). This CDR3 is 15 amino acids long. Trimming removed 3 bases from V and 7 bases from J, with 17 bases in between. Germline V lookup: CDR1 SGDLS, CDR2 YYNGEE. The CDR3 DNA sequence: TGTGCCAGCAGCGGAAGAGCAGGGACCTCAAATGAGCAGTTCTTC. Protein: CASSGRAGTSNEQFF. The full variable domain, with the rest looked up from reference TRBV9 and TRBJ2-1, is DSGVTQTPKHLITATGQRVTLRCSPRSGDLSVYWYQQSLDQGLQFLIQYYNGEERAKGNILERFSAQQFPDLHSELNLSSLELGDSALYFCASSGRAGTSNEQFFGPGTRLTVL.

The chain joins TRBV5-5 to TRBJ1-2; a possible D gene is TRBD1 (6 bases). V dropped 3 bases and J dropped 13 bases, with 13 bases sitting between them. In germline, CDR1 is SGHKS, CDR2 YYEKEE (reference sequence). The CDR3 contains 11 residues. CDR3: CASSSQGPSTF. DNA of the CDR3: TGTGCCAGCAGCTCACAGGGACCTTCCACCTTC. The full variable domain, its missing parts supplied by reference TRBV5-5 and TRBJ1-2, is DAGVTQSPTHLIKTRGQQVTLRCSPISGHKSVSWYQQVLGQGPQFIFQYYEKEERGRGNFPDRFSARQFPNYSSELNVNALLLGDSALYLCASSSQGPSTFGSGTRLTVV.

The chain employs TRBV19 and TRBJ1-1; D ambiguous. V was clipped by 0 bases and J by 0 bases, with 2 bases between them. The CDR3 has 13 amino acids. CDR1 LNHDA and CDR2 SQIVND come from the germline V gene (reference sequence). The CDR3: CASSIDLNTEAFF. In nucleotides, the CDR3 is TGTGCCAGTAGTATAGACCTGAACACTGAAGCTTTCTTT.

CDR3 bases: TGTGCCAGCAGGTATACAGATACCGGCAATCAGCCCCAGCATTTT. Translating gives CASRYTDTGNQPQHF. The genes are TRBV2 and TRBJ1-5; D is ambiguous. Germline loops: CDR1 SNHLY, CDR2 FYNNEI. CDR3 size: 15 residues. V was trimmed by 6 bases and J by 2 bases, leaving 14 bases between them.

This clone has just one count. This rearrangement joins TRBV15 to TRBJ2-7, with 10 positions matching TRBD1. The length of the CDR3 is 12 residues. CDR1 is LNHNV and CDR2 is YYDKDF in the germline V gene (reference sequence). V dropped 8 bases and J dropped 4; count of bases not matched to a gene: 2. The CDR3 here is CATGTGEYEQYF. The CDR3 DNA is TGTGCCACCGGGACAGGGGAATACGAGCAGTACTTC.

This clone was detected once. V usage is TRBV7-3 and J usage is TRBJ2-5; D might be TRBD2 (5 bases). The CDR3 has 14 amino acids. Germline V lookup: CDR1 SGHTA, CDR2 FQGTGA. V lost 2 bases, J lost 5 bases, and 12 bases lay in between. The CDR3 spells CASSLVGGLETQYF. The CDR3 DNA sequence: TGTGCCAGCAGCTTAGTAGGCGGGTTGGAGACCCAGTACTTC. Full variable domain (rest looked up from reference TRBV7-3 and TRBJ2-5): GAGVSQTPSNKVTEKGKYVELRCDPISGHTALYWYRQSLGQGPEFLIYFQGTGAADDSGLPNDRFFAVRPEGSVSTLKIQRTERGDSAVYLCASSLVGGLETQYFGPGTRLLVL.